This TCR beta chain stems from a study of shared clonotypes between healthy human individuals. CDR3 length: 17 residues. Sequencing used immunoSEQ multiplex PCR; TCRdb keeps in-frame clones, though not all of them. Here the sample spans some 740,000 clones, nearly 95% being singletons. CD45RO-negative CD8 cells positively selected for CCR7 made up the naive population, which excluded terminally differentiated effector memory CD45RA+ cells. This sequence joins TRBV21-1 and TRBJ2-2; the table's D gene call, TRBD2, was not cross checked with the DNA. TRBV21-1 is classified as a pseudogene. Sequences were obtained from naive CD8+ T cells sorted from blood. This receptor was taken from a man younger than 45 in good health. CDR3 DNA: TGTGCCAGCAGCATTGGTCCTAGCGGGAGGGCCGCCGGGGAGCTGTTTTTT. Translated, it gives CASSIGPSGRAAGELFF.